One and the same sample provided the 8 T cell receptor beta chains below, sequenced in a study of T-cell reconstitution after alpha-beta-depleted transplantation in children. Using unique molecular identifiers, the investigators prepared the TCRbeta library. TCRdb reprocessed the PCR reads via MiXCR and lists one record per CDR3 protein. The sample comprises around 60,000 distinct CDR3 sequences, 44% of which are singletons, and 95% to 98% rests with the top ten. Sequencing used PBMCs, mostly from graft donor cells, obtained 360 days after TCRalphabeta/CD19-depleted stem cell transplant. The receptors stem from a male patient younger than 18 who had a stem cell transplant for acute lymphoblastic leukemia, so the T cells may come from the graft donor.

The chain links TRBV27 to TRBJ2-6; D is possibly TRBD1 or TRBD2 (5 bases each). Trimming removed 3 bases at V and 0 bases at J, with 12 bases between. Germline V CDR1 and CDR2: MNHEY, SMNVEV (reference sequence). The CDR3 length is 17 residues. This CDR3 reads CASSFEGTLSGANVLTF. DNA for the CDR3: TGTGCCAGCAGTTTTGAAGGGACCCTCTCTGGGGCCAACGTCCTGACTTTC.

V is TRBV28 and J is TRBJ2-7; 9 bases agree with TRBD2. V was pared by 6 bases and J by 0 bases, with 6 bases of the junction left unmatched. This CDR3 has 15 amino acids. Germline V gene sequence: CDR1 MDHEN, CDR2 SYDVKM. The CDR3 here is CASRGTSTNSYEQYF. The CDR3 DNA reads TGTGCCAGCAGGGGGACTAGCACAAACTCCTACGAGCAGTACTTC.

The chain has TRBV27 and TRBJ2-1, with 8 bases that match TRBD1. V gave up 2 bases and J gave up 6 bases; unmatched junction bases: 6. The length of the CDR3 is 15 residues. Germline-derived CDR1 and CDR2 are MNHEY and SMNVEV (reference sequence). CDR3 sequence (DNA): TGTGCCAGCAGTTTAGGGGGACAGGTTGTCAATGAGCAGTTCTTC. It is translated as CASSLGGQVVNEQFF.

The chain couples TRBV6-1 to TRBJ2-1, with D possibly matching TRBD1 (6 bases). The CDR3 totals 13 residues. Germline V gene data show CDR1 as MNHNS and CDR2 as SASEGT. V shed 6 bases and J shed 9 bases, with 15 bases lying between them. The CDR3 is CASSPTGSTEQFF. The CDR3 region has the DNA TGTGCCAGCAGCCCCACAGGGTCGACTGAGCAGTTCTTC.

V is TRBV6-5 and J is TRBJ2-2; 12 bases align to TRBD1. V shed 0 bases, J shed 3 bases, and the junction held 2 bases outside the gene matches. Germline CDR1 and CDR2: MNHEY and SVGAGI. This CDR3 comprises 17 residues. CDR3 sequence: CASSYSGQGAYTGELFF. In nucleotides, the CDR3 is TGTGCCAGCAGTTACTCGGGACAGGGGGCTTACACCGGGGAGCTGTTTTTT.

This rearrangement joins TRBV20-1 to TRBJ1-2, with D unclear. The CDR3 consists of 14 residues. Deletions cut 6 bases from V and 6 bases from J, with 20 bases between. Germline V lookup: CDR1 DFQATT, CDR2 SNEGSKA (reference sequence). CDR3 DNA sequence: TGCAGTGCCCTCTTCTACGGGGTCGCGAATGGCTACACCTTC. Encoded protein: CSALFYGVANGYTF.

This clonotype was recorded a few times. CDR3 sequence reads: CASSYSRETQYF. In nucleotides, the CDR3 is TGTGCCAGCAGTTACTCCCGGGAGACCCAGTACTTC. The chain uses TRBV6-2 or TRBV6-3 and TRBJ2-5, with D uncertain. The germline V gene encodes CDR1 MNHEY and CDR2 SVGEGT. V shed 0 bases and J shed 5 bases, with 4 bases lying between them. The CDR3 runs to 12 residues.

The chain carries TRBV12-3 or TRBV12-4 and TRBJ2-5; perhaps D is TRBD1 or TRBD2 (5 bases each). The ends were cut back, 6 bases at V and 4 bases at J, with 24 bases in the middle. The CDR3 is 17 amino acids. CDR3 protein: CASRARAGTFWGETQYF. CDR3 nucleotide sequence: TGTGCCAGCAGGGCCAGGGCAGGGACGTTTTGGGGAGAGACCCAGTACTTC.